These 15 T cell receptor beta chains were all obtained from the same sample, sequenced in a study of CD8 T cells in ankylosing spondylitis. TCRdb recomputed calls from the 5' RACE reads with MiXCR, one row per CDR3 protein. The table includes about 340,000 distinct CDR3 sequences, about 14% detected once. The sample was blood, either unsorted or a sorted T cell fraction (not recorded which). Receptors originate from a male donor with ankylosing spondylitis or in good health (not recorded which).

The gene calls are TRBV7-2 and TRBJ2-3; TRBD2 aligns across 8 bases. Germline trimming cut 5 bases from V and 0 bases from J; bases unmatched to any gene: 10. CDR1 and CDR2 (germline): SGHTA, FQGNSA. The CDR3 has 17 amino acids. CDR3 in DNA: TGTGCCAGCAGCCATGGAGCGGGAGTAACGAGCACAGATACGCAGTATTTT. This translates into CASSHGAGVTSTDTQYF.

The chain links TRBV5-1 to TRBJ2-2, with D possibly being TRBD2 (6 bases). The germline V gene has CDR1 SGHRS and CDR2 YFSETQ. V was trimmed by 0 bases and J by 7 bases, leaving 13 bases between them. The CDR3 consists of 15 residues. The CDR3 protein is CASSLALARDGELFF. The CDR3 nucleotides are TGCGCCAGCAGCTTGGCGCTAGCGAGGGACGGGGAGCTGTTTTTT.

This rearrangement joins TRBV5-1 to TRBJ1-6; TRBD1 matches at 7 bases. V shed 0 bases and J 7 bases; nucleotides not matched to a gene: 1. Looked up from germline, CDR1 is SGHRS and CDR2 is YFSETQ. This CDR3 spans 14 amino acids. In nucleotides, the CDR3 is TGCGCCAGCAGCTTGGCCAGGGGGAATTCACCCCTCCACTTT. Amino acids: CASSLARGNSPLHF. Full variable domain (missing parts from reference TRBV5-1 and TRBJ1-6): KAGVTQTPRYLIKTRGQQVTLSCSPISGHRSVSWYQQTPGQGLQFLFEYFSETQRNKGNFPGRFSGRQFSNSRSEMNVSTLELGDSALYLCASSLARGNSPLHFGNGTRLTVT.

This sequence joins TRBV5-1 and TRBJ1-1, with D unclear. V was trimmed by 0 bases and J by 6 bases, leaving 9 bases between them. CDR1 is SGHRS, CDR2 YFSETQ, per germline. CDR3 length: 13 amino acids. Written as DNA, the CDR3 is TGCGCCAGCAGCTTGGTCGGGTACCCTGAAGCTTTCTTT. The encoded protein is CASSLVGYPEAFF.

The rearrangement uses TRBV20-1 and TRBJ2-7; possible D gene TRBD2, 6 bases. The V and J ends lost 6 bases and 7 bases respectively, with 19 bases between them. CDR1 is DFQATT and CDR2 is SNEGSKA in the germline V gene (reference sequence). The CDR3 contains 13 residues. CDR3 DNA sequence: TGCAGTGCCCCGGGGGACTCCGGTAGAGAGCAGTACTTC. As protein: CSAPGDSGREQYF.

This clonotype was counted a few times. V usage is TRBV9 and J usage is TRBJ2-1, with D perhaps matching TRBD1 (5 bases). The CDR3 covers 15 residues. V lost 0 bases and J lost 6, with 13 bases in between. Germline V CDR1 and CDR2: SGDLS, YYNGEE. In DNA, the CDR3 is TGTGCCAGCAGCGTAGAAAAGGGGATAGGCAATGAGCAGTTCTTC. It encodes CASSVEKGIGNEQFF. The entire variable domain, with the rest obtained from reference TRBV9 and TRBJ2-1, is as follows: DSGVTQTPKHLITATGQRVTLRCSPRSGDLSVYWYQQSLDQGLQFLIQYYNGEERAKGNILERFSAQQFPDLHSELNLSSLELGDSALYFCASSVEKGIGNEQFFGPGTRLTVL.

CDR3 sequence reads: CASSLASDFEQYF. The CDR3 bases are TGTGCCAGCAGCTTAGCGTCGGACTTTGAGCAGTACTTC. The V and J genes are TRBV7-2 and TRBJ2-7, with a possible D match to TRBD2 (5 bases). The CDR3 consists of 13 residues. The germline gives CDR1 SGHTA, CDR2 FQGNSA. The ends were cut back, 0 bases at V and 7 bases at J, with 10 bases in the middle.

CDR3 amino acids: CASTGRSRDTQYF. The CDR3 DNA follows: TGTGCCAGTACAGGCCGGTCGAGGGATACGCAGTATTTT. V and J are TRBV19 and TRBJ2-3; D call uncertain. V lost 7 bases, J lost 6 bases, and 14 bases lay in between. The CDR3 extends over 13 amino acids. Germline assignment: CDR1 LNHDA and CDR2 SQIVND (reference sequence).

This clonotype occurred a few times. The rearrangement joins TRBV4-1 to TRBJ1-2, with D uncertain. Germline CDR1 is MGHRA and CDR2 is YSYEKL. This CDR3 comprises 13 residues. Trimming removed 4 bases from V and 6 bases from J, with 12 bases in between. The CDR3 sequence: CASSPSGPHGYTF. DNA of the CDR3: TGCGCCAGCAGCCCTAGCGGGCCACATGGCTACACCTTC.

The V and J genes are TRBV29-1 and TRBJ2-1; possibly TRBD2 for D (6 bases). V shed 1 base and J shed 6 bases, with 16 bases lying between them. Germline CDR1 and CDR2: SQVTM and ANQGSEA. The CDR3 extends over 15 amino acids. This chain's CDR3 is CSVEGRDWTINEQFF. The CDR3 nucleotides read TGCAGCGTTGAAGGCCGGGACTGGACCATCAATGAGCAGTTCTTC.

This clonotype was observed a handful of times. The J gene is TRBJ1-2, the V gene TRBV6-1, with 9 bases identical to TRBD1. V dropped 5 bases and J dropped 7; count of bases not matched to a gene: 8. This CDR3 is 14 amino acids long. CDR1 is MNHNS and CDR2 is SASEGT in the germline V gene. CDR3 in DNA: TGTGCCAGCAGTCTGCGGGACAGGGAGAGTGGCTACACCTTC. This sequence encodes CASSLRDRESGYTF.

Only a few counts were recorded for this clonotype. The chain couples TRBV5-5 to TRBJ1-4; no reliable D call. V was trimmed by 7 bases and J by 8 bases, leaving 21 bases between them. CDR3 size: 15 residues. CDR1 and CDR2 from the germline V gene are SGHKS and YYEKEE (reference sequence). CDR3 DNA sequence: TGTGCCAGCGTGGGCGGAGGCACTGGTGGGGAAAAACTGTTTTTT. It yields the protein CASVGGGTGGEKLFF.

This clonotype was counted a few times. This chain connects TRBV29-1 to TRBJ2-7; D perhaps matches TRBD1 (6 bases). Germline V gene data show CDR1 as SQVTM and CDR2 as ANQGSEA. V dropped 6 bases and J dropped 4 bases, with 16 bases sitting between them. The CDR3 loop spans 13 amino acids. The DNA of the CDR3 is TGCAGCGTCCGGGACACGGCCTCATACGAGCAGTACTTC. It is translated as CSVRDTASYEQYF.

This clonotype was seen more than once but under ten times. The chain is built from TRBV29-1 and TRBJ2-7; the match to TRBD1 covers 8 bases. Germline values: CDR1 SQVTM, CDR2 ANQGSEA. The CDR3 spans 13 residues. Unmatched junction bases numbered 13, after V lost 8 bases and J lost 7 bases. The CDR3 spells CSSLTQGAREQYF. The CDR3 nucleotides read TGCAGCTCTCTAACCCAGGGGGCGCGAGAGCAGTACTTC.

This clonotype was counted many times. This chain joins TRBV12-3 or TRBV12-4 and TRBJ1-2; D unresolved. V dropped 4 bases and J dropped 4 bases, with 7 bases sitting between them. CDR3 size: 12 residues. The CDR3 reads CASSSHSYGYTF. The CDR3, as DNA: TGTGCCAGCAGTTCCCACTCCTATGGCTACACCTTC.